This T cell receptor beta chain was observed in a study of blood T cell repertoires in COVID-19. Study at large: Both acute and convalescent COVID-19 samples were obtained from the United States, Italy and Spain. T cells, B-cell-depleted T cells, or PBMCs supplied cDNA or gDNA.

Profiling relied on immunoSEQ multiplex PCR, and the TCRdb table lists in-frame clones only, not all of them. Here the sample spans around 210,000 clones, 80% being singletons. Between the trimmed V and J ends, which lost 5 bases and 0 bases, there was a span of 10 bases. Germline assignment: CDR1 MNHNY and CDR2 SVGAGI (reference sequence). This CDR3 region has 15 residues. The clonotype was recovered from an older woman with acute or convalescent COVID-19. The V and J genes are TRBV6-6 and TRBJ1-4; D may be TRBD1 (6 bases). Sequencing used peripheral blood. CDR3 nucleotide sequence: TGTGCCAGCAGTCCTTACAGGGCAACTAATGAAAAACTGTTTTTT. It specifies CASSPYRATNEKLFF.